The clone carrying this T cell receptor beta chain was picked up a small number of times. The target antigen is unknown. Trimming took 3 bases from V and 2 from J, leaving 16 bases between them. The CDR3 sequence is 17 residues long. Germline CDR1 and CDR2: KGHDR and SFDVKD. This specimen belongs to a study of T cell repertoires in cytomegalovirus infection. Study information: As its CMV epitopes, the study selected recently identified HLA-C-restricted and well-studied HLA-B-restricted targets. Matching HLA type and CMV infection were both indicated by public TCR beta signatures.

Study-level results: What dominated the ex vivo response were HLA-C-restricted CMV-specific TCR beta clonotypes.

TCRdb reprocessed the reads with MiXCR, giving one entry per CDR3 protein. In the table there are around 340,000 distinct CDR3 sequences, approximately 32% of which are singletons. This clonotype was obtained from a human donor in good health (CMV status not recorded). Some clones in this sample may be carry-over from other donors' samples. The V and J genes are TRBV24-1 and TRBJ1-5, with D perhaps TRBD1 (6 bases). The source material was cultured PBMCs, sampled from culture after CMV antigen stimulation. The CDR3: CATSDHRAGAGNQPQHF. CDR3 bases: TGTGCCACCAGTGATCACAGGGCAGGGGCGGGCAATCAGCCCCAGCATTTT.